One and the same sample provided the 19 T cell receptor beta chains below, sequenced in a study of T cell responses to AZD1222 COVID-19 vaccine (dated by TCRdb to about 2021). This sample's time point label indicates: about 28 days (+/-7) after the second vaccine dose. Per the publication, the treatment or condition label means: meningococcal conjugate vaccine given as trial control. Library preparation employed the immunoSEQ multiplex PCR assay. This immuneACCESS table, as held by TCRdb, lists in-frame sequences with V and J called but not all clones. Of the missing ones, under half trace to an unresolved V gene in checked studies; the others have no known cause. The sample table records around 210,000 clones; approximately 94% of these occur just once. The biggest ten clones account for around 1.7% of the sample. The material sequenced was peripheral blood, taken 28 days after the second dose of the MenACWY control vaccine. Every receptor here comes from an adult who received the MenACWY meningococcal vaccine as a control.

This CDR3 is CAWTRIGNEQFF. Written as DNA, the CDR3 is TGTGCCTGGACTCGGATTGGGAATGAGCAGTTCTTC. The rearrangement joins TRBV30 to TRBJ2-1, with D unresolved. Germline V gene data show CDR1 as GTSNPN and CDR2 as SVGIG (reference sequence). V was shortened by 4 bases and J by 7 bases, with 11 bases between the two germline ends. The CDR3 runs to 12 residues.

This chain links TRBV7-9 with TRBJ1-1; 7 positions match TRBD1. J lost 0 bases, V lost 6 bases, and 7 bases had no gene match. The CDR3 has 15 amino acids. CDR1 is SEHNR and CDR2 is FQNEAQ in the germline V gene (reference sequence). The CDR3 DNA is TGTGCCAGCAGATTCATGGGACAGATGAACACTGAAGCTTTCTTT. This sequence encodes CASRFMGQMNTEAFF.

This clone has just a few counts. The V call is TRBV6-2 or TRBV6-3, the J call TRBJ1-2, with 7 nucleotides matching TRBD1. V lost 2 bases and J lost 4; bases outside the gene matches: 13. Germline values: CDR1 MNHEY, CDR2 SVGEGT. The CDR3 runs to 17 residues. CDR3 in amino acids: CASSYPQGRLDIYGYTF. The CDR3 coding sequence is TGTGCCAGCAGTTACCCACAGGGGAGGTTGGATATCTATGGCTACACCTTC.

The rearrangement uses TRBV14 and TRBJ2-3; TRBD2 matches at 9 bases. The V gene end was trimmed by 3 bases and the J gene end by 0 bases; junction bases not matched to a gene: 4. The CDR3 totals 16 residues. Looked up from germline, CDR1 is SGHDN and CDR2 is FVKESK. DNA for the CDR3: TGTGCCAGCAGCCACCTAGCGGGAACAAGCACAGATACGCAGTATTTT. Translation: CASSHLAGTSTDTQYF. Variable domain in full (rest from reference TRBV14 and TRBJ2-3): EAGVTQFPSHSVIEKGQTVTLRCDPISGHDNLYWYRRVMGKEIKFLLHFVKESKQDESGMPNNRFLAERTGGTYSTLKVQPAELEDSGVYFCASSHLAGTSTDTQYFGPGTRLTVL.

The chain has TRBV5-1 and TRBJ1-3; TRBD1 agrees at 7 bases. V lost 2 bases and J lost 2; bases outside the gene matches: 4. Germline-derived CDR1 and CDR2 are SGHRS and YFSETQ. CDR3 length: 15 amino acids. CDR3 sequence (DNA): TGCGCCAGCAGCTTCCAACAGGGGACTGGAAACACCATATATTTT. Translated, it gives CASSFQQGTGNTIYF.

The CDR3 region has the DNA TGTGCCAGCAGCATGGGACTACCCCGGGGTAAAGAGACCCAGTACTTC. Protein: CASSMGLPRGKETQYF. The chain combines TRBV7-2 with TRBJ2-5, with 7 bases fitting TRBD2. The V gene end was trimmed by 5 bases and the J gene end by 3 bases; junction bases not matched to a gene: 12. Germline V CDR1 and CDR2: SGHTA, FQGNSA. The CDR3 consists of 16 residues.

This rearrangement joins TRBV7-9 to TRBJ2-5, with 8 bases identical to TRBD1. Losses at the gene ends were 4 bases for V and 1 base for J; bases not matched to a gene: 5. This CDR3 contains 15 residues. Germline-derived CDR1 and CDR2 are SEHNR and FQNEAQ (reference sequence). This CDR3 reads CASSYGDRLQETQYF. CDR3 DNA sequence: TGTGCCAGCAGCTATGGGGACAGGCTCCAAGAGACCCAGTACTTC.

The rearrangement links TRBV9 to TRBJ2-7; 10 nucleotides agree with TRBD2. The CDR3 extends over 18 amino acids. In germline, CDR1 is SGDLS, CDR2 YYNGEE. V lost 0 bases to trimming and J lost 3 bases; unmatched junction nucleotides: 12. CDR3 DNA: TGTGCCAGCAGCGTAGGGGTTTTGACGGCTAGCGGGAGCTACGAGCAGTACTTC. Amino acids: CASSVGVLTASGSYEQYF.

The V call is TRBV28, the J call TRBJ2-7; D remains ambiguous. Trimming stripped 6 bases from V and 4 bases from J, with 10 bases between. There are 12 residues in the CDR3. Germline CDR1 reads MDHEN; CDR2 reads SYDVKM. CDR3 amino acids: CASSPLLYEQYF. The DNA for the CDR3 is TGTGCCAGCAGCCCCCTTCTATACGAGCAGTACTTC.

This chain uses TRBV20-1 with TRBJ2-7, with TRBD1 matching over 7 bases. The CDR3 is made up of 15 amino acids. Trimming cost V 3 bases and J 2 bases; bases outside gene matches: 10. Germline V CDR1 and CDR2: DFQATT, SNEGSKA (reference sequence). CDR3 sequence: CSASASPGQAYEQYF. The CDR3 region has the DNA TGCAGTGCTAGTGCCAGCCCAGGACAGGCCTACGAGCAGTACTTC.

CDR3 nucleotides: TGTGCCAGCACCAAGGGAGGAGCCTACGAGCAGTACTTC. Translating gives CASTKGGAYEQYF. The chain recombines TRBV28 with TRBJ2-7; D possibly corresponds to TRBD2 (6 bases). The V end lost 7 bases, the J end lost 2 bases, and 12 bases lay between the germline ends. The germline gives CDR1 MDHEN, CDR2 SYDVKM. The CDR3 contains 13 residues. The full variable domain, completed using reference TRBV28 and TRBJ2-7, is DVKVTQSSRYLVKRTGEKVFLECVQDMDHENMFWYRQDPGLGLRLIYFSYDVKMKEKGDIPEGYSVSREKKERFSLILESASTNQTSMYLCASTKGGAYEQYFGPGTRLTVT.

The chain carries TRBV7-9 and TRBJ2-7; D is unresolved. The CDR3 sequence is 13 residues long. Germline CDR1 SEHNR, CDR2 FQNEAQ (reference sequence). The V end was cut by 5 bases, the J end by 2 bases, with 10 bases between. The CDR3 DNA reads TGTGCCAGCAGCCACAAGGAACCCTACGAGCAGTACTTC. This encodes CASSHKEPYEQYF.

J is TRBJ2-1 and V is TRBV27; 8 bases are a match to TRBD2. The CDR3 runs to 15 residues. J was trimmed by 0 bases and V by 4 bases; bases with no gene match: 2. Germline lookup yields CDR1 MNHEY and CDR2 SMNVEV (reference sequence). CDR3 sequence reads: CASSYLAGSYNEQFF. The DNA for the CDR3 is TGTGCCAGCAGTTATCTAGCGGGCTCCTACAATGAGCAGTTCTTC.

Written as DNA, the CDR3 is TGCAGTGCTAGAGGGAACGCAGGCTACACCTTC. Its translation is CSARGNAGYTF. The chain is built from TRBV20-1 and TRBJ1-2; D is unresolved. V lost 1 base and J lost 8, with 8 bases in between. Germline V gene sequence: CDR1 DFQATT, CDR2 SNEGSKA (reference sequence). The CDR3 runs 11 residues.

The chain uses TRBV9 and TRBJ2-5, with 8 nucleotides matching TRBD1. The CDR3 sequence is 15 residues long. The V and J ends lost 4 bases and 5 bases, in that order; junction bases with no gene match: 10. CDR1 and CDR2 (germline): SGDLS, YYNGEE. The CDR3 DNA follows: TGTGCCAGCAGCACCGGCAACAGGGGGGTCGAGACCCAGTACTTC. This codes for CASSTGNRGVETQYF.

The rearrangement links TRBV6-1 to TRBJ1-6, with D unclear. The germline V and J ends were trimmed by 2 bases and 2 bases, with 7 bases remaining between them. Germline-derived CDR1 and CDR2 are MNHNS and SASEGT. There are 15 residues in the CDR3. CDR3 nucleotides: TGTGCCAGCAGTGAACGTCAGCCCTATAATTCACCCCTCCACTTT. This gives the protein CASSERQPYNSPLHF.

The rearrangement joins TRBV28 to TRBJ2-7, with a possible D match to TRBD2 (5 bases). The CDR3 has 12 residues. V was cut by 11 bases and J by 3 bases, with 14 bases left in between. The germline CDR1 and CDR2 sequences are MDHEN and SYDVKM. CDR3 loop: CAAGARVYEQYF. CDR3 sequence (DNA): TGTGCCGCGGGTGCGAGGGTCTACGAGCAGTACTTC.

The V and J genes are TRBV3-1 (or the pseudogene TRBV3-2) and TRBJ1-5; D is unresolved. The germline V gene encodes CDR1 LGHDT and CDR2 YNNKEL (reference sequence). V was shortened by 4 bases and J by 7 bases, with 11 bases between the two germline ends. CDR3 length: 13 amino acids. CDR3 sequence: CASSPEVGQPQHF. The CDR3 DNA sequence: TGTGCCAGCAGCCCGGAGGTAGGACAGCCCCAGCATTTT.

The DNA of the CDR3 is TGCAGCGTTGGGGGTACCAACACCGGGGAGCTGTTTTTT. Protein: CSVGGTNTGELFF. This sequence joins TRBV29-1 and TRBJ2-2; D unclear. V lost 4 bases and J 2 bases, leaving 8 bases between the germline ends. The CDR3 length is 13 residues. CDR1 is SQVTM and CDR2 is ANQGSEA in the germline V gene.